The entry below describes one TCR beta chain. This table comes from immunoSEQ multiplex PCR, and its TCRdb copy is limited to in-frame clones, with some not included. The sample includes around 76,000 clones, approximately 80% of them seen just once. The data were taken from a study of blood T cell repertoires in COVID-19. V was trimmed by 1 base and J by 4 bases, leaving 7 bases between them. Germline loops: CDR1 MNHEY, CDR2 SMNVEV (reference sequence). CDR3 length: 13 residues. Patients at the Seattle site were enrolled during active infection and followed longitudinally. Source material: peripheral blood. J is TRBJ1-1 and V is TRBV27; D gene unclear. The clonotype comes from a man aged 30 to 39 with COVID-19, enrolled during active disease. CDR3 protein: CASSLYRSTEAFF. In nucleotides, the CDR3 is TGTGCCAGCAGTTTATACAGAAGCACTGAAGCTTTCTTT.